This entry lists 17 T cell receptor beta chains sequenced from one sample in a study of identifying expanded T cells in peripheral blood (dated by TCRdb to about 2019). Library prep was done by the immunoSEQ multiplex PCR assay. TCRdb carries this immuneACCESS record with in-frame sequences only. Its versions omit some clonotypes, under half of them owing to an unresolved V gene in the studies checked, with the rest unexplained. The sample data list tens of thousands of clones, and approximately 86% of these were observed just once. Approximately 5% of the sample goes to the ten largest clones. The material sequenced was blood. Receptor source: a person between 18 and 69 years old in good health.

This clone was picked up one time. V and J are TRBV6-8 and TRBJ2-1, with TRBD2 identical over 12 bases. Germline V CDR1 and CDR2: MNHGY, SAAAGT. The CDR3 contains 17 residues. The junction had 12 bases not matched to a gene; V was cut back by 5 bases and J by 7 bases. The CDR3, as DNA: TGTGCCAGCAGTCCGCGGCCTAGCGGGGGGGCCTCGAATGAGCAGTTCTTC. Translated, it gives CASSPRPSGGASNEQFF.

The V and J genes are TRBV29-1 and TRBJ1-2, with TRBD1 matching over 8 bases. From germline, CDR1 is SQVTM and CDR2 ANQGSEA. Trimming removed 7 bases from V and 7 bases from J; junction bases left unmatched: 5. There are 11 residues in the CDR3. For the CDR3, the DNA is TGCAGCGGCGAGACAGGGGTTGGCTACACCTTC. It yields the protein CSGETGVGYTF. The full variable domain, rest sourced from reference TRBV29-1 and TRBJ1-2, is SAVISQKPSRDICQRGTSLTIQCQVDSQVTMMFWYRQQPGQSLTLIATANQGSEATYESGFVIDKFPISRPNLTFSTLTVSNMSPEDSSIYLCSGETGVGYTFGSGTRLTVV.

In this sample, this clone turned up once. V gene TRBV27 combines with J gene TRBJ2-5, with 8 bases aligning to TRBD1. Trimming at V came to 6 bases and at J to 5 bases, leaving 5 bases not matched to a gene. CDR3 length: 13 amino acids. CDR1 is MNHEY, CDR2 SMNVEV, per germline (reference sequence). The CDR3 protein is CASRRTGYETQYF. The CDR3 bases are TGTGCCAGCAGGAGGACAGGGTACGAGACCCAGTACTTC.

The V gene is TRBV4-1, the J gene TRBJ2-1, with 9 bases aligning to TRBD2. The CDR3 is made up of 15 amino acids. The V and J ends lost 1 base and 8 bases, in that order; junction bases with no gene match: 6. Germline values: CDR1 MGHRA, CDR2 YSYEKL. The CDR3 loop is CASSQVVAGVDEQFF. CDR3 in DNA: TGCGCCAGCAGCCAAGTGGTAGCGGGAGTCGATGAGCAGTTCTTC.

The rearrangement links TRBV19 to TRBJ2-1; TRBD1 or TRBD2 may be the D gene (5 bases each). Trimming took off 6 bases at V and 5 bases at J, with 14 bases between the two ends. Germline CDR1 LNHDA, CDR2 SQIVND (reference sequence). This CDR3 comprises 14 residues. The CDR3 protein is CASSTRGRDNEQFF. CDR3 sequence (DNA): TGTGCCAGTAGCACCCGGGGCAGAGACAATGAGCAGTTCTTC.

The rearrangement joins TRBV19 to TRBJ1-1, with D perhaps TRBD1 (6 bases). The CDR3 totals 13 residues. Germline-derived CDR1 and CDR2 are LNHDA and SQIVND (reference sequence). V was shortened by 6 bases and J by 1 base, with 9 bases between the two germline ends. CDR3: CASRKTGNTEAFF. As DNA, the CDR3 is TGTGCCAGTAGGAAGACAGGGAACACTGAAGCTTTCTTT.

The chain's CDR3 is CASRGQGFNQPQHF. The CDR3 DNA is TGCGCCAGCAGGGGACAGGGGTTCAATCAGCCCCAGCATTTT. The gene calls are TRBV4-1 and TRBJ1-5, with 10 bases matching TRBD1. Germline V gene data show CDR1 as MGHRA and CDR2 as YSYEKL. This CDR3 is 14 amino acids long. V dropped 6 bases and J dropped 3; count of bases not matched to a gene: 2.

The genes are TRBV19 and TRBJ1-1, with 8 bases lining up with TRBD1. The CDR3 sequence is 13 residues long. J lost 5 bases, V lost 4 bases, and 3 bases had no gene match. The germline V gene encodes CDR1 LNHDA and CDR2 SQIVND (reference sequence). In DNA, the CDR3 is TGTGCCAGTAGTAACCACAGGGGGACTGAAGCTTTCTTT. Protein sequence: CASSNHRGTEAFF. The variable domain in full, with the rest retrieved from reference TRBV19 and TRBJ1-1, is DGGITQSPKYLFRKEGQNVTLSCEQNLNHDAMYWYRQDPGQGLRLIYYSQIVNDFQKGDIAEGYSVSREKKESFPLTVTSAQKNPTAFYLCASSNHRGTEAFFGQGTRLTVV.

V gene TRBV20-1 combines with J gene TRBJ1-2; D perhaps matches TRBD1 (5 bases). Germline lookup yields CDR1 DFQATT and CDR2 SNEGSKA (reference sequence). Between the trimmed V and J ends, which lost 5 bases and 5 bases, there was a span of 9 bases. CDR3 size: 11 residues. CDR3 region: CSAARGYGYTF. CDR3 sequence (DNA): TGCAGTGCTGCGAGGGGTTATGGCTACACCTTC.

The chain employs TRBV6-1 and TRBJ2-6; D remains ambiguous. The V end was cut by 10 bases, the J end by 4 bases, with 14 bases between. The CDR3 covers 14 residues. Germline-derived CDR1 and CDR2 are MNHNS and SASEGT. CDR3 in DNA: TGTGCCACCGACGTGGTTCTGGGGGCCAACGTCCTGACTTTC. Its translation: CATDVVLGANVLTF.

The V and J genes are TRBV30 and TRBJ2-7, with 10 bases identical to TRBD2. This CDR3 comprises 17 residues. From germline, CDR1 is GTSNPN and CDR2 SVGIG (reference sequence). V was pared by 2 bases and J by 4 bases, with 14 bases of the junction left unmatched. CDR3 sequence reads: CAWSPPERGGFMYEQYF. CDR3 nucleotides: TGTGCCTGGAGTCCCCCTGAGCGGGGGGGCTTTATGTACGAGCAGTACTTC.

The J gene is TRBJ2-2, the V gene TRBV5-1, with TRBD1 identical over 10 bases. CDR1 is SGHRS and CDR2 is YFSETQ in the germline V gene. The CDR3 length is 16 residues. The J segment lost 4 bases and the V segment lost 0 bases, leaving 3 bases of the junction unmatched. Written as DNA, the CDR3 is TGCGCCAGCAGCTTGGGGACAGGGGGTCTCACCGGGGAGCTGTTTTTT. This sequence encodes CASSLGTGGLTGELFF.

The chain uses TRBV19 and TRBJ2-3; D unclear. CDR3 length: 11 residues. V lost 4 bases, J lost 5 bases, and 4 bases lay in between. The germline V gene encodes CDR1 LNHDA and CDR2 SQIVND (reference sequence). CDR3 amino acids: CASSTIDTQYF. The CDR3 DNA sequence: TGTGCCAGTAGTACCATAGATACGCAGTATTTT.

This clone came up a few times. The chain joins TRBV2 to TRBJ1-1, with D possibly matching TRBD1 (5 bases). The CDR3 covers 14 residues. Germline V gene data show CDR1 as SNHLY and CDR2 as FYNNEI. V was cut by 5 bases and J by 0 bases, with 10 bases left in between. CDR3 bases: TGTGCCAGCAGTTCCAGGGAGATGAACACTGAAGCTTTCTTT. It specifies CASSSREMNTEAFF.

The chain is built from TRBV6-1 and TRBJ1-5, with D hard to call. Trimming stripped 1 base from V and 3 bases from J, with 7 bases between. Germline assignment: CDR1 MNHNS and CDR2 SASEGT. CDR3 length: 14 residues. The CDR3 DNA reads TGTGCCAGCAGTGAAGTAATCTCCAATCAGCCCCAGCATTTT. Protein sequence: CASSEVISNQPQHF.

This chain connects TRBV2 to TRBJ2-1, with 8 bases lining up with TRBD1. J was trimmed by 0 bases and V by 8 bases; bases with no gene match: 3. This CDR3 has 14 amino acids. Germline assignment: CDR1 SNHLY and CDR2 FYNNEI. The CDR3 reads CASGQGSSYNEQFF. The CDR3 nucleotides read TGTGCCAGCGGACAGGGTAGCTCCTACAATGAGCAGTTCTTC.

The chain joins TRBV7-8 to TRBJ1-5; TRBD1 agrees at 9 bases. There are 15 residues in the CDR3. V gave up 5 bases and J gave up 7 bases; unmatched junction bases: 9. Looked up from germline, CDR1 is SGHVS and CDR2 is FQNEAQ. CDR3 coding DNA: TGTGCCAGCAGCGTCACGGACAGGGGAGGGCAGCCCCAGCATTTT. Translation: CASSVTDRGGQPQHF.